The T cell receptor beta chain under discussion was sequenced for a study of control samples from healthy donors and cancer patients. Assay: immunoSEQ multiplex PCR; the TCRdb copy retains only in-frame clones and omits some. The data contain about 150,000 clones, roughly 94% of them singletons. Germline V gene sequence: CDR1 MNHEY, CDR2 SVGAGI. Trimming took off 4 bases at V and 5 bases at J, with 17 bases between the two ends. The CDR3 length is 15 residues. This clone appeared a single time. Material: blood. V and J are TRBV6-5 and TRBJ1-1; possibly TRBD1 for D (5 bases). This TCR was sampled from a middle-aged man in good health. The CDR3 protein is CASSSGEGGGTEAFF. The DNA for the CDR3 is TGTGCCAGCAGTTCGGGGGAGGGCGGGGGGACTGAAGCTTTCTTT.